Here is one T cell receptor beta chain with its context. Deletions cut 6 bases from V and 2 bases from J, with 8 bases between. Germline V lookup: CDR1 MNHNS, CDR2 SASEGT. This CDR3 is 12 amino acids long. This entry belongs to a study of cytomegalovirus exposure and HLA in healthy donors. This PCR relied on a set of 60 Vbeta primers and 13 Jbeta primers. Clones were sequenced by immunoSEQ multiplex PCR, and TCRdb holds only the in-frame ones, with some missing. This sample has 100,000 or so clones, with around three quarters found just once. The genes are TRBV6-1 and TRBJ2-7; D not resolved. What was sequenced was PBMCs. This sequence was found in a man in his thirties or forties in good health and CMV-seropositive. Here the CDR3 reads CASSDKTYEQYV. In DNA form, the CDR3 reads TGTGCCAGCAGCGACAAAACCTACGAGCAGTACGTC.